Presented here are 22 T cell receptor beta chains from one specimen sequenced in a study of blood T cell repertoires in COVID-19. Libraries were prepared by immunoSEQ multiplex PCR; TCRdb keeps only in-frame clonotypes and omits some of them. This sample has about 30,000 clones, with 70% to 80% found just once. Sequencing was performed on peripheral blood. The receptor source for this set is a woman in her 70s with acute or convalescent COVID-19.

The chain uses TRBV28 and TRBJ2-1, with unresolved D. Trimming shortened V by 1 base and J by 3 bases, and 10 bases separated the two germline ends. Germline V gives CDR1 MDHEN, CDR2 SYDVKM. The CDR3 is 15 amino acids. CDR3 in amino acids: CASSLSTTGYNEQFF. The CDR3 DNA is TGTGCCAGCAGTTTATCAACTACCGGCTACAATGAGCAGTTCTTC.

The gene calls are TRBV7-9 and TRBJ2-7; TRBD1 agrees at 8 bases. The V gene's germline CDR1 is SEHNR and CDR2 FQNEAQ (reference sequence). The CDR3 sequence is 14 residues long. The V gene end was trimmed by 3 bases and the J gene end by 4 bases; junction bases not matched to a gene: 5. CDR3 amino acids: CASSFAGGEYEQYF. CDR3 bases: TGTGCCAGCAGCTTTGCAGGGGGCGAATACGAGCAGTACTTC.

The J gene is TRBJ1-1, the V gene TRBV11-2, with 8 bases identical to TRBD1. CDR3 size: 15 residues. The germline gives CDR1 SGHAT, CDR2 FQNNGV. V lost 5 bases, J lost 6 bases, and 11 bases stayed unmatched. CDR3 residues: CASSKIGQGGAEAFF. CDR3 DNA: TGTGCCAGCAGCAAGATAGGACAGGGAGGTGCTGAAGCTTTCTTT.

This sequence joins TRBV11-3 and TRBJ2-1; possibly TRBD2 for D (5 bases). The CDR3 spans 12 residues. CDR1 and CDR2 from the germline V gene are SGHNT and YENEEA. Trimming removed 5 bases at V and 11 bases at J, with 13 bases between. In DNA, the CDR3 is TGTGCCAGCAGCCCCGGACTCGATAAGCAGTTCTTC. Protein product: CASSPGLDKQFF.

This chain uses TRBV7-9 with TRBJ2-3, with 8 bases lining up with TRBD1. V lost 5 bases and J lost 1; bases outside the gene matches: 5. CDR1 SEHNR and CDR2 FQNEAQ come from the germline V gene (reference sequence). The CDR3 consists of 15 residues. The CDR3 coding sequence is TGTGCCAGCAGCACAGGGGGTATAGGCACAGATACGCAGTATTTT. This codes for CASSTGGIGTDTQYF.

J is TRBJ2-7 and V is TRBV30; 8 bases are a match to TRBD1. The CDR3 spans 15 residues. CDR1 is GTSNPN and CDR2 is SVGIG in the germline V gene (reference sequence). The V gene end was trimmed by 3 bases and the J gene end by 4 bases; junction bases not matched to a gene: 11. In DNA, the CDR3 is TGTGCCTGGAGACACAACAGGGGGACCGTTTACGAGCAGTACTTC. Its protein is CAWRHNRGTVYEQYF.

V usage is TRBV5-1 and J usage is TRBJ2-7, with TRBD1 matching over 9 bases. The V segment lost 2 bases and the J segment 5 bases; nucleotides outside the gene matches: 5. The CDR3 runs 14 residues. Germline V lookup: CDR1 SGHRS, CDR2 YFSETQ. CDR3 coding DNA: TGCGCCAGCAGCTTCAAGGGACAGGGTAACGAGCAGTACTTC. Translating it yields CASSFKGQGNEQYF.

V usage is TRBV30 and J usage is TRBJ1-1; 7 positions agree with TRBD1. Germline V gene data show CDR1 as GTSNPN and CDR2 as SVGIG (reference sequence). V shed 4 bases and J 0 bases; nucleotides not matched to a gene: 2. CDR3 length: 13 amino acids. The CDR3 region has the DNA TGTGCCTGGAACAGGGGCCTGAACACTGAAGCTTTCTTT. This sequence encodes CAWNRGLNTEAFF.

The J gene is TRBJ2-2, the V gene TRBV4-2; the match to TRBD2 covers 7 bases. V lost 1 base, J lost 4 bases, and 6 bases stayed unmatched. Germline V gives CDR1 LGHNA, CDR2 YNFKEQ. This CDR3 spans 16 amino acids. In nucleotides, the CDR3 is TGTGCCAGCAGCCAAGGAGGCGGGAGTACCACCGGGGAGCTGTTTTTT. It translates to CASSQGGGSTTGELFF.

Only one count was recorded for this clone. This chain connects TRBV7-8 to TRBJ1-2; the match to TRBD1 covers 10 bases. CDR1 is SGHVS, CDR2 FQNEAQ, per germline. This CDR3 comprises 15 residues. The junction had 11 bases not matched to a gene; V was cut back by 0 bases and J by 13 bases. The CDR3 region is CASSLAGQGGFEFTF. The CDR3, as DNA: TGTGCCAGCAGCTTAGCAGGACAGGGGGGCTTCGAGTTCACCTTC. Together with reference TRBV7-8 and TRBJ1-2, the CDR3 gives the full variable domain: GAGVSQSPRYKVAKRGQDVALRCDPISGHVSLFWYQQALGQGPEFLTYFQNEAQLDKSGLPSDRFFAERPEGSVSTLKIQRTQQEDSAVYLCASSLAGQGGFEFTFGSGTRLTVV.

This chain connects TRBV19 to TRBJ2-7; D remains ambiguous. The CDR3 extends over 14 amino acids. The V gene's germline CDR1 is LNHDA and CDR2 SQIVND (reference sequence). Trimming shortened V by 5 bases and J by 0 bases, and 11 bases separated the two germline ends. CDR3 in amino acids: CASSPTTNSYEQYF. The CDR3 DNA is TGTGCCAGTAGTCCCACTACCAACTCCTACGAGCAGTACTTC.

The chain combines TRBV5-1 with TRBJ2-2, with D possibly matching TRBD1 (5 bases). V shed 4 bases and J shed 4 bases, with 14 bases lying between them. Germline V lookup: CDR1 SGHRS, CDR2 YFSETQ. The CDR3 totals 15 residues. CDR3 sequence (DNA): TGCGCCAGCAGCCCAGGGAATCGGCCCACCGGGGAGCTGTTTTTT. Encoded protein: CASSPGNRPTGELFF.

The V gene is TRBV19, the J gene TRBJ2-1; perhaps TRBD2 as D (5 bases). Germline V gene sequence: CDR1 LNHDA, CDR2 SQIVND (reference sequence). The CDR3 consists of 15 residues. Trimming cost V 7 bases and J 0 bases, with 13 bases left between them. CDR3 amino acids: CASTPDLSSYNEQFF. In nucleotides, the CDR3 is TGTGCCAGTACCCCGGACTTAAGCTCCTACAATGAGCAGTTCTTC.

This chain uses TRBV2 with TRBJ1-2; 9 nucleotides match TRBD1. J was trimmed by 4 bases and V by 7 bases; bases with no gene match: 13. The CDR3 has 16 amino acids. The V gene's germline CDR1 is SNHLY and CDR2 FYNNEI. DNA of the CDR3: TGTGCCAGCATCCCGGACAGGGGCCGACGCCCCTATGGCTACACCTTC. Protein: CASIPDRGRRPYGYTF.

This sequence joins TRBV18 and TRBJ2-5, with 9 bases identical to TRBD1. The junction had 3 bases not matched to a gene; V was cut back by 2 bases and J by 2 bases. Per the germline V gene, CDR1 is KGHSH and CDR2 is LQKENI. The CDR3 loop spans 15 amino acids. CDR3 sequence (DNA): TGTGCCAGCTCACCAACACAGGGGGCACAAGAGACCCAGTACTTC. Translation: CASSPTQGAQETQYF.

The V gene is TRBV5-1, the J gene TRBJ2-7, with a tentative D call TRBD2 (6 bases). V was trimmed by 0 bases and J by 2 bases, leaving 12 bases between them. The CDR3 is 15 amino acids. Germline CDR1 reads SGHRS; CDR2 reads YFSETQ. DNA of the CDR3: TGCGCCAGCAGCTTGGAGGAGGGATTCACCTACGAGCAGTACTTC. It yields the protein CASSLEEGFTYEQYF.

The chain combines TRBV7-2 with TRBJ2-7, with 7 bases that match TRBD2. Per germline, CDR1 SGHTA and CDR2 FQGNSA. The CDR3 runs to 16 residues. The junction had 14 bases not matched to a gene; V was cut back by 5 bases and J by 4 bases. CDR3 sequence: CASSPRTSFIGYEQYF. The CDR3 coding sequence is TGTGCCAGCAGCCCCAGGACTAGTTTCATAGGTTACGAGCAGTACTTC.

The chain recombines TRBV7-8 with TRBJ2-5, with TRBD1 identical over 7 bases. The CDR3 totals 15 residues. The germline V gene encodes CDR1 SGHVS and CDR2 FQNEAQ. Unmatched junction bases numbered 11, after V lost 5 bases and J lost 5 bases. The CDR3: CASSVRQGPGETQYF. The CDR3 nucleotides are TGTGCCAGCAGCGTCCGACAGGGTCCGGGGGAGACCCAGTACTTC.

This clone turned up a few times. This sequence joins TRBV27 and TRBJ2-5; 8 bases agree with TRBD1. V trimming: 1 base; J trimming: 4 bases; junction bases outside the gene matches: 8. The CDR3 has 16 residues. Germline V gives CDR1 MNHEY, CDR2 SMNVEV (reference sequence). This CDR3 reads CASSLLGPGGPETQYF. CDR3 nucleotides: TGTGCCAGCAGTTTATTAGGACCAGGGGGCCCAGAGACCCAGTACTTC.

This clone was seen only a few times. The chain is built from TRBV5-3 and TRBJ2-7, with 8 bases matching TRBD1. TRBV5-3 is given ORF status, its function remaining uncertain. There are 10 residues in the CDR3. V shed 8 bases and J 9 bases; nucleotides not matched to a gene: 4. The CDR3 region is CARTGVTQYF. CDR3 coding DNA: TGTGCCAGGACAGGGGTAACGCAGTACTTC.

The chain joins TRBV3-1 (or the pseudogene TRBV3-2) to TRBJ2-2, with D possibly being TRBD2 (6 bases). Trimming shortened V by 5 bases and J by 7 bases, and 11 bases separated the two germline ends. CDR1 is LGHDT, CDR2 YNNKEL, per germline (reference sequence). There are 13 residues in the CDR3. The CDR3 sequence: CASSAGGLGELFF. The CDR3 DNA reads TGTGCCAGCAGCGCCGGGGGACTCGGGGAGCTGTTTTTT.

This clone was found a few times. This chain uses TRBV7-2 with TRBJ2-1, with D possibly TRBD1 on 8 matching bases. V gave up 1 base and J gave up 6 bases, with 16 bases separating them. CDR3 length equals 16 residues. Germline CDR1 SGHTA, CDR2 FQGNSA. The CDR3 DNA sequence: TGTGCCAGCAGCTTAGAGGGAGGGACAGGAACCAATGAGCAGTTCTTC. This sequence encodes CASSLEGGTGTNEQFF.